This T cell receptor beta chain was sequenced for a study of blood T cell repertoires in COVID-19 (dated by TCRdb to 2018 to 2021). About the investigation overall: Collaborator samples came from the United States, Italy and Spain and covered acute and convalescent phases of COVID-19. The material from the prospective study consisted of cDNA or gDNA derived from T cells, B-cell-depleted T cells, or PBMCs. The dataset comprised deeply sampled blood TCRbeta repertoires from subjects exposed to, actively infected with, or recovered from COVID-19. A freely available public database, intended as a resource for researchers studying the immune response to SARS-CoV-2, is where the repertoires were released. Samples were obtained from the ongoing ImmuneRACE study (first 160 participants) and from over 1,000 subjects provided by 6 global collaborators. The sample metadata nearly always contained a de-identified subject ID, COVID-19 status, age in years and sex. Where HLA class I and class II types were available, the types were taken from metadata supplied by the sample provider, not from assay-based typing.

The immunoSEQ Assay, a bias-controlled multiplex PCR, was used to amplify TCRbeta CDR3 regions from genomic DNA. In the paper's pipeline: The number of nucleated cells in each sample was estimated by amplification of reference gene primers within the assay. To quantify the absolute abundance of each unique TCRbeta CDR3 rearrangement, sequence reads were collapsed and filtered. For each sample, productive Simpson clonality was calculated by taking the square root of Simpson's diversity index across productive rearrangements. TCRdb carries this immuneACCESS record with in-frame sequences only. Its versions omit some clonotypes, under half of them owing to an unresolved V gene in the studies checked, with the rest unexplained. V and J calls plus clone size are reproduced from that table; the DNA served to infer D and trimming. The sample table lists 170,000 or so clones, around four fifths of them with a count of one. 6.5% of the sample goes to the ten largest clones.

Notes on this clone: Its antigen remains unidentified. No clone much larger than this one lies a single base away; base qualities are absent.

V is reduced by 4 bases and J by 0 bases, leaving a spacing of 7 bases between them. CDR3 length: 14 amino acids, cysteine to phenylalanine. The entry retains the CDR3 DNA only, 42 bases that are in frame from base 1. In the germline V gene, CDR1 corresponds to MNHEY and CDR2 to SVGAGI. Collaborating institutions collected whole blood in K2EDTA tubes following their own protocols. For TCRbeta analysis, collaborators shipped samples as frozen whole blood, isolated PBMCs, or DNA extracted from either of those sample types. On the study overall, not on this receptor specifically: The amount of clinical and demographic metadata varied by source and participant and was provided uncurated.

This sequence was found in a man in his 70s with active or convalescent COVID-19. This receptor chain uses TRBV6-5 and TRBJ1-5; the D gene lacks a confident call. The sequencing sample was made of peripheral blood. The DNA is TGTGCCAGCAGTTCCACAACTAGCAATCAGCCCCAGCATTTT. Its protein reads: CASSSTTSNQPQHF.